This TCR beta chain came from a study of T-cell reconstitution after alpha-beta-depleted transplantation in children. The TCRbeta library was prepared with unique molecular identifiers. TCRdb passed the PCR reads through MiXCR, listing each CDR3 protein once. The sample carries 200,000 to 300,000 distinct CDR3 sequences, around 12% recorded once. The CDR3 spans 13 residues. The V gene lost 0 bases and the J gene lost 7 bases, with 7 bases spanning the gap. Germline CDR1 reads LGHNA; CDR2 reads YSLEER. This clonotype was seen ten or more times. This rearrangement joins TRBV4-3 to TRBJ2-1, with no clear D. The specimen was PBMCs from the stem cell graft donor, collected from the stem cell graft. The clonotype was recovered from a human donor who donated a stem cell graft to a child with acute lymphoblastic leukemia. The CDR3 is CASSQDRLNEQFF. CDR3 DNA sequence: TGCGCCAGCAGCCAAGATCGGCTGAATGAGCAGTTCTTC.